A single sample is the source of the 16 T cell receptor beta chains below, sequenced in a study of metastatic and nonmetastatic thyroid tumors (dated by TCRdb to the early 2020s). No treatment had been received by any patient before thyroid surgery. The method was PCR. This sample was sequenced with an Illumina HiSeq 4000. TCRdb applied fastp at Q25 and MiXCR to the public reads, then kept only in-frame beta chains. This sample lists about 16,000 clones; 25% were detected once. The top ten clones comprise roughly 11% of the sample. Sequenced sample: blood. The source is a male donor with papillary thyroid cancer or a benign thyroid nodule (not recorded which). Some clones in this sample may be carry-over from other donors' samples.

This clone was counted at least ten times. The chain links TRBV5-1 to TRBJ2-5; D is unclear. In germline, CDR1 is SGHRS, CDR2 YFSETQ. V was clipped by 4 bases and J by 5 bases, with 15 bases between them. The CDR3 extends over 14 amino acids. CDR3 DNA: TGCGCCAGCAGCCGGCCTAGGGTTGGGGAGACCCAGTACTTC. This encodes CASSRPRVGETQYF.

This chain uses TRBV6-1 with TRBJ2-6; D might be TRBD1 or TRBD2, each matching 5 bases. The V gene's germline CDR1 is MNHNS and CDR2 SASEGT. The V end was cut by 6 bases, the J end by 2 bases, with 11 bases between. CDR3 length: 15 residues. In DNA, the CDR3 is TGTGCCAGCAGACAAATGGGGGCTGGGGCCAACGTCCTGACTTTC. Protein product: CASRQMGAGANVLTF.

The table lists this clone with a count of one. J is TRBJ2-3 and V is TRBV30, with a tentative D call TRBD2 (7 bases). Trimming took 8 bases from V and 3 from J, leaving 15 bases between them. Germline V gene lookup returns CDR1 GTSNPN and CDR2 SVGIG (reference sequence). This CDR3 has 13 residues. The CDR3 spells CAGEEGGTDTQYF. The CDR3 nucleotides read TGTGCCGGGGAGGAGGGGGGGACAGATACGCAGTATTTT. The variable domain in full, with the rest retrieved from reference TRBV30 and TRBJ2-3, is SQTIHQWPATLVQPVGSPLSLECTVEGTSNPNLYWYRQAAGRGLQLLFYSVGIGQISSEVPQNLSASRPQDRQFILSSKKLLLSDSGFYLCAGEEGGTDTQYFGPGTRLTVL.

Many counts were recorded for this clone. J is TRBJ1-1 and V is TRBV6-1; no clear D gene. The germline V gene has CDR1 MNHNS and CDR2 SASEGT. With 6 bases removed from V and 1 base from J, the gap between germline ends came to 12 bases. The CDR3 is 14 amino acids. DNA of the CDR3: TGTGCCAGCAGCTGGAGGTCTACGAACACTGAAGCTTTCTTT. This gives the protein CASSWRSTNTEAFF.

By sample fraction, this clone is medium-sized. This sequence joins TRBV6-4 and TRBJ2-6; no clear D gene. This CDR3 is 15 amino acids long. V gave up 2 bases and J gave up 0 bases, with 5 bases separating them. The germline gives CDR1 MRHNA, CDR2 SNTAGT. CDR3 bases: TGTGCCAGCAGTGACACAACCTCTGGGGCCAACGTCCTGACTTTC. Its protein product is CASSDTTSGANVLTF.

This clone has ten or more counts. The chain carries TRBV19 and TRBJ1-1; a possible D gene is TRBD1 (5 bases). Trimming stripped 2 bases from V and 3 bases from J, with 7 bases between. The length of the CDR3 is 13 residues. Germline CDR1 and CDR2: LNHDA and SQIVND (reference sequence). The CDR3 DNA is TGTGCCAGTAGTATATCAGGGCACACTGAAGCTTTCTTT. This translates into CASSISGHTEAFF.

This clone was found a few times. The CDR3 nucleotides are TGTGCCACCAGCAGAGGGACCCCCAGGGGTTCCGGAACTGAAGCTTTCTTT. This translates into CATSRGTPRGSGTEAFF. This chain links TRBV15 with TRBJ1-1; maybe TRBD1 (6 bases). The V end was cut by 1 base, the J end by 5 bases, with 20 bases between. Germline V gives CDR1 LNHNV, CDR2 YYDKDF (reference sequence). The CDR3 runs to 17 residues. Drawing the rest from reference TRBV15 and TRBJ1-1, the complete variable domain is DAMVIQNPRYQVTQFGKPVTLSCSQTLNHNVMYWYQQKSSQAPKLLFHYYDKDFNNEADTPDNFQSRRPNTSFCFLDIRSPGLGDTAMYLCATSRGTPRGSGTEAFFGQGTRLTVV.

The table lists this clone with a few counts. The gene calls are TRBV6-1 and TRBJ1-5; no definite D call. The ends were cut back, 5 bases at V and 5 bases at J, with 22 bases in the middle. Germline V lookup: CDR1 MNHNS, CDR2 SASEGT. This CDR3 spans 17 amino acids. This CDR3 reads CASSPRSQTDSYQPQHF. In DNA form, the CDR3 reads TGTGCCAGCAGTCCCCGTTCCCAAACGGATAGTTATCAGCCCCAGCATTTT.

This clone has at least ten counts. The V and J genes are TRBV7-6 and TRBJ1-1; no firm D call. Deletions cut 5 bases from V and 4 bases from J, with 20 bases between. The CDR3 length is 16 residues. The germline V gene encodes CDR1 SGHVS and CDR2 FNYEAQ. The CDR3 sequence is CASSLDRALKTTEAFF. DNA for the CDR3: TGTGCCAGCAGCCTGGACCGGGCACTCAAGACCACTGAAGCTTTCTTT. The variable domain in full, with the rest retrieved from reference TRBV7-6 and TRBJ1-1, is GAGVSQSPRYKVTKRGQDVALRCDPISGHVSLYWYRQALGQGPEFLTYFNYEAQQDKSGLPNDRFSAERPEGSISTLTIQRTEQRDSAMYRCASSLDRALKTTEAFFGQGTRLTVV.

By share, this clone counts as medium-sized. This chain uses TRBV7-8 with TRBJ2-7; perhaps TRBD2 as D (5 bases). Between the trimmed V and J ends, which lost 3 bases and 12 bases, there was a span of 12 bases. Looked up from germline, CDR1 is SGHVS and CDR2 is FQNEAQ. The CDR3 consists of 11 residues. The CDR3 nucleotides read TGTGCCAGCAGCTTGGGCCGAGAGGGGTACTTC. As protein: CASSLGREGYF. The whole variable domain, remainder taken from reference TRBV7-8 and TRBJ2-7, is GAGVSQSPRYKVAKRGQDVALRCDPISGHVSLFWYQQALGQGPEFLTYFQNEAQLDKSGLPSDRFFAERPEGSVSTLKIQRTQQEDSAVYLCASSLGREGYFGPGTRLTVT.

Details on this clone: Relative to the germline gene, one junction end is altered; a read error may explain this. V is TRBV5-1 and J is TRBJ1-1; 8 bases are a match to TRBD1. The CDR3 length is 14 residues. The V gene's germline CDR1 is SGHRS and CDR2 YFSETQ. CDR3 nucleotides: TGCGCCAGCAGCTTGGGGACAGGGAACTCTGAAGCTTTCTTT. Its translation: CASSLGTGNSEAFF.

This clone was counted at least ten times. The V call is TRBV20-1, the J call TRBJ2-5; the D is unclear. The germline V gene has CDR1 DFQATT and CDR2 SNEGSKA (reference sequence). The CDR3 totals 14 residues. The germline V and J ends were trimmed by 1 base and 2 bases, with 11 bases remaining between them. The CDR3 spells CSARVLRSQETQYF. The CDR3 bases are TGCAGTGCTAGAGTTCTCCGGTCACAAGAGACCCAGTACTTC.

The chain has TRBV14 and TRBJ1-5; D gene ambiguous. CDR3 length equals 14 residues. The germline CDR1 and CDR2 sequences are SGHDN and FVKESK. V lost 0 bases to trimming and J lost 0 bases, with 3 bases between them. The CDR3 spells CASSQEDSNQPQHF. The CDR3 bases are TGTGCCAGCAGCCAAGAGGATAGCAATCAGCCCCAGCATTTT.

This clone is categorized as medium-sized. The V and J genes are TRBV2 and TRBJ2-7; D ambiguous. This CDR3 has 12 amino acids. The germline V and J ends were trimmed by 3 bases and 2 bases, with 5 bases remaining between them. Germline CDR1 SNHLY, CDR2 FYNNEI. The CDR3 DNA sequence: TGTGCCAGCAGTGAGTTGACCTACGAGCAGTACTTC. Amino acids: CASSELTYEQYF.

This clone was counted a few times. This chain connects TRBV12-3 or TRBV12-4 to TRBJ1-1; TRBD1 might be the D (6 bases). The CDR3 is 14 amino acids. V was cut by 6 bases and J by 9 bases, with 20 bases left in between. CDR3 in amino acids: CASSLPLTGFKAFF. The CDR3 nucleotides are TGTGCCAGCAGCTTACCTCTCACAGGGTTTAAAGCTTTCTTT.

CDR3 sequence reads: CASSEVRGATDTQYF. The CDR3, as DNA: TGTGCCAGCAGTGAAGTGAGGGGGGCCACAGATACGCAGTATTTT. V is TRBV6-1 and J is TRBJ2-3; D is possibly TRBD1 or TRBD2 (6 bases each). Trimming left V 1 base short and J 2 bases short, with 10 bases between. The germline CDR1 and CDR2 sequences are MNHNS and SASEGT. The CDR3 length is 15 residues.